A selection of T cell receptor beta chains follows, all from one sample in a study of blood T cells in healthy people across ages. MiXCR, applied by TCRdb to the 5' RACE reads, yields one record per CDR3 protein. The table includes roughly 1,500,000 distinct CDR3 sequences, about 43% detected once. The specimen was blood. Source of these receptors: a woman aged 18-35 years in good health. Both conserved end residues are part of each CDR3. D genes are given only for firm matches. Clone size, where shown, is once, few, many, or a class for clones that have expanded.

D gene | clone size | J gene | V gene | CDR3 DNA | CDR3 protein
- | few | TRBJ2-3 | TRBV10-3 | TGTGCCATCAGACGGGACCCCACAGATACGCAGTATTTT | CAIRRDPTDTQYF
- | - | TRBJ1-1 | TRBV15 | TGTGCCACCCTTCAGGGACTTAAGACTTTCTTT | CATLQGLKTFF
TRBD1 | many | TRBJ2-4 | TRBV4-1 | TGCGCCAGCACCGGGACAGGGTCAACGAATGTTCAGTACTTC | CASTGTGSTNVQYF
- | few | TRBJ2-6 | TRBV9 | TGTGCCAGCAGCACCCGTGGTTCTGGGGCCAACGTCCTGACTTTC | CASSTRGSGANVLTF
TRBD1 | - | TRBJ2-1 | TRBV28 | TGTGCCAGCAGTTCCCCGGGACAGGGCTTCTACAATGAGCAGTTCTTC | CASSSPGQGFYNEQFF
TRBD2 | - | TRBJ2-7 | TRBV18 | TGTGCCAGCTCACTGGGACTAGCGGGGCCCTCCTACGAGCAGTACTTC | CASSLGLAGPSYEQYF
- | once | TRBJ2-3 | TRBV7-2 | TGTGCCAGCAGCCCCCCCTCCTACGGTGCGGGGGCCCGCACAGATACGCAGTATTTT | CASSPPSYGAGARTDTQYF
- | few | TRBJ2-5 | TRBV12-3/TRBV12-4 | TGTGCCAGCAGCCCTTCGAAAGCTGCCGTGACCCAGTACTTC | CASSPSKAAVTQYF
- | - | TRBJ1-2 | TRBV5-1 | TGCGCCAGCAGCATGGAGACAGCGAACTATGGCTACACCTTC | CASSMETANYGYTF
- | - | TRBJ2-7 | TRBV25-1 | TGTGCCAGCAGTGAGCTAGCAGCGGGCGAGCAGTACTTC | CASSELAAGEQYF
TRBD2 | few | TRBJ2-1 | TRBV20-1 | TGCAGTGCTGAGCCGGGACTAGCCGAAAATGAGCAGTTCTTC | CSAEPGLAENEQFF
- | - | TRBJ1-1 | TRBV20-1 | TGCAGTGCTAGACCAGGAAGGGAAGCTTTCTTT | CSARPGREAFF
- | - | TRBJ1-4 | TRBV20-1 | TGCAGTGCTAGAGATGCAGGGGACCCTAATGAAAAACTGTTTTTT | CSARDAGDPNEKLFF
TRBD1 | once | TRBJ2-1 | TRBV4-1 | TGCGTCAGCAGCCAGGACAGGGGGCTGGATGAGCAGTTCTTC | CVSSQDRGLDEQFF
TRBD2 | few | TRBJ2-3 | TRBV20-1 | TGCAGTGCTAGAGATGCGGCGGGGCTAGCGGGAGGGCCGGACAGTTCGGGGGATACGCAGTATTTT | CSARDAAGLAGGPDSSGDTQYF
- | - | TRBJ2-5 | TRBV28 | TGTGCCAGCAGTTTAGCACCTATGGGGCAAGAGACCCAGTACTTC | CASSLAPMGQETQYF
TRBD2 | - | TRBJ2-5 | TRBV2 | TGTGCCAGCAGGGAACGGACTAGCGGGGAAGAGACCCAGTACTTC | CASRERTSGEETQYF
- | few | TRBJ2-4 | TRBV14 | TGTGCCAGCAGCCAAGATCTTACTAAAAACATTCAGTACTTC | CASSQDLTKNIQYF
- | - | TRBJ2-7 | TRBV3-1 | TGTGCCAGCTGCTACGGGGGCTTCGAGCAGTACTTC | CASCYGGFEQYF
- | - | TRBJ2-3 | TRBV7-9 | TGTGCCAGCAGCTTAGGCAGCCAACGGGCAGATACGCAGTATTTT | CASSLGSQRADTQYF
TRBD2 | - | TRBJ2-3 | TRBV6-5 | TGTGCCACTAGCTTAACTAGCGCAGGCACAGATACGCAGTATTTT | CATSLTSAGTDTQYF
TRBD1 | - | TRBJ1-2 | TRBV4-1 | TGCGCCAGCAGCCAAGGGGGTCCCCCGGTGGACAGGGTTGGGGGCTACACCTTC | CASSQGGPPVDRVGGYTF
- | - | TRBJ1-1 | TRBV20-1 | TGCAGTGCCCCTCTGGGGGGGCTGGGCACTGAAGCTTTCTTT | CSAPLGGLGTEAFF
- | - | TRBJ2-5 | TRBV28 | TGTGCCAGCAGGACAGGTCCCGTGGAGACCCTGTACTTC | CASRTGPVETLYF
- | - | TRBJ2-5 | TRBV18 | TGTGCCAGCTCACCACTGAGATCAGAGACCCAGTACTTC | CASSPLRSETQYF
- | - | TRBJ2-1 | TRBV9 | TGTGCCAGCAGCGTAGCCCAGGCTACCAACAATGAGCAGTTCTTC | CASSVAQATNNEQFF
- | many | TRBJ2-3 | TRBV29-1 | TGCAGCGTAGAGCGGAGCACAGATACGCAGTATTTT | CSVERSTDTQYF
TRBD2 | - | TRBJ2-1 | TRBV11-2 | TGTGCCAGCAGCTTTCGCCCTGGAGGGCAGCGGGGCCCTTCGGCGGGCAATGAGCAGTTCTTC | CASSFRPGGQRGPSAGNEQFF
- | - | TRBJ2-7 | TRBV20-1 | TGCAGTGCTAGAGATAGCGGATCCTACAATGAGCAGTACTTC | CSARDSGSYNEQYF
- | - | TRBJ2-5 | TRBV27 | TGTGCCAGCAGTTTATCGGCGACTAGTGTAGGATTGGAGACCCAGTACTTC | CASSLSATSVGLETQYF
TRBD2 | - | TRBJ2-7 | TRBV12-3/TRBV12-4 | TGTGCCAACCAAGGCTCTAGCGGGAGGCACTCCTACGAGCAGTACTTC | CANQGSSGRHSYEQYF
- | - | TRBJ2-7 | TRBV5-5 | TGTGCTACGGGTCGGGACTGGTCCTACGAGCAGTACTTC | CATGRDWSYEQYF
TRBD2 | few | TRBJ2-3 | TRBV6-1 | TGTGCCAGCAGTGAGATCGGGGGAGGGGCAGATACGCAGTATTTT | CASSEIGGGADTQYF
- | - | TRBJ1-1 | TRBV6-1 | TGTGCCAGCAGTGAATGGTTGGAGGGTTTGGCTTTCTTT | CASSEWLEGLAFF
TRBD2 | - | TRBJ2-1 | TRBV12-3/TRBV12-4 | TGTGCCAGCAGCGATGCTACTAGCGGGGAACTTGAGCAGTTCTTC | CASSDATSGELEQFF
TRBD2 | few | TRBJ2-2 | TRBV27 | TGTGCCAGCAGTGTCGGGACTAGAAACACCGGGGAGCTGTTTTTT | CASSVGTRNTGELFF
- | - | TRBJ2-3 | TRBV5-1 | TGCGCCAGCAGCCCATCCGAGATTATACCGGCCACAGATACGCAGTATTTT | CASSPSEIIPATDTQYF
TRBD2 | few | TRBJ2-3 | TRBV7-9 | TGTGCCAGCCATATAGCGGGGGTCACAGATACGCAGTATTTT | CASHIAGVTDTQYF
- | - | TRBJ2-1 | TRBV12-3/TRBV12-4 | TGTGCCAGCAGTTTAGCGATTTCAGGACGATATGAGCAGTTCTTC | CASSLAISGRYEQFF
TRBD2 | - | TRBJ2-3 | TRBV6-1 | TGTGCCAGCGGAAACCTCAAACTAGCGGGGGTTGTCGCAGATACGCAGTATTTT | CASGNLKLAGVVADTQYF
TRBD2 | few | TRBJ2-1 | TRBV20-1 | TGCAGTGCTAGAGATTCGGCGGGGGGGGTGGGTGAGCAGTTCTTC | CSARDSAGGVGEQFF
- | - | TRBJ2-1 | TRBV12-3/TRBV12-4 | TGTGCCAGCAGGTTTGGGGGCCCCTCCTACAATGAGCAGTTCTTC | CASRFGGPSYNEQFF
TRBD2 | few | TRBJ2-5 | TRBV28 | TGTGCCAGCAGTAGACCGGGACTACCACAAGAGACCCAGTACTTC | CASSRPGLPQETQYF
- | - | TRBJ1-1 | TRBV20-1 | TGCAGTGCTGGGCTCGGGTCTGAAGCTTTCTTT | CSAGLGSEAFF
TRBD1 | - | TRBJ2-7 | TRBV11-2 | TGTGCCAGCAGCCACGGGACAGGACCCTACGAGCAGTACTTC | CASSHGTGPYEQYF
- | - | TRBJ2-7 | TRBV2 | TGTGCCAGCAGCCCTGGTCGGAGTGGAAACGAGCAGTACTTC | CASSPGRSGNEQYF
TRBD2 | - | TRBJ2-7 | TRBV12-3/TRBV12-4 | TGTGCCAGCAGCGGCGGGGGAACCCCTCTCGAGCAGTACTTC | CASSGGGTPLEQYF
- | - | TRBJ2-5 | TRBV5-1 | TGCGCCAGCAGCTCCGTAGGATCAGAGACCCAGTACTTC | CASSSVGSETQYF
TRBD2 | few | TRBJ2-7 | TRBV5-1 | TGCGCCAGCAGCACAACTAGCGGGAGTCTTTCCTACGAGCAGTACTTC | CASSTTSGSLSYEQYF
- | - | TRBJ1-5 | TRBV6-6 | TGTGCCAGCAGTTACCGCCAGGTTAGCAATCAGCCCCAGCATTTT | CASSYRQVSNQPQHF
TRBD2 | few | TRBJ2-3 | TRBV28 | TGTGCCAGCAGCCCGGCGGGGGGACGGGCAGATACGCAGTATTTT | CASSPAGGRADTQYF
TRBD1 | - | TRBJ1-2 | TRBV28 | TGTGCCAGCAGACCTACAGGGGGCACTAGCGGCTACACCTTC | CASRPTGGTSGYTF
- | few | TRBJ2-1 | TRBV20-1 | TGCAGTGCGGAAGGGGGGAGCTCCTACAATGAGCAGTTCTTC | CSAEGGSSYNEQFF
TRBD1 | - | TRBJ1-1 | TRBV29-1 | TGCAGCGCCAACAGGGGTCCCACTGAAGCTTTCTTT | CSANRGPTEAFF
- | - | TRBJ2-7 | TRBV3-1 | TGTGCCTGTGCACGGGGTGGCTACGAGCAGTACTTC | CACARGGYEQYF
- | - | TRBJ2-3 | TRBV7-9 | TGTGCCAGCATCCCTCTGGGTAGCACAGATACGCAGTATTTT | CASIPLGSTDTQYF
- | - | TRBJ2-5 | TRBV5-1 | TGCGCCAGCAGCTTGGATGGGATCGCGGAGACCCAGTACTTC | CASSLDGIAETQYF
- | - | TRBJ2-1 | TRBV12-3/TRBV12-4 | TGTGCCAGCAGCTCCGCTCAAGAGACCCAGTTCTTC | CASSSAQETQFF
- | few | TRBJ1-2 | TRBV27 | TGTGCCAGCAGGAGAGACGGAGGAAACTATGGCTACACCTTC | CASRRDGGNYGYTF
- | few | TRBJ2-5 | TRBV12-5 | TGTGCTAGTGGATATGAGGAGACCCAGTACTTC | CASGYEETQYF